These T cell receptor beta chains were read from a single sample in a study of shared clonotypes between healthy human individuals. The method was immunoSEQ multiplex PCR; TCRdb's version includes in-frame clones alone and lacks a portion of them. The table records 980,000 or so clones, over 60% of them present only once. Sequencing used memory CD4+ T cells sorted from blood. These receptors were obtained from a man aged 18 to 29 in good health. Each CDR3 is given with its conserved first and last residue. D genes are given only for firm matches. The listing skips clone size in some rows; elsewhere it reads once, few, many or a size class.

>TRBD1|TRBJ1-2|NA|TRBV6-5
TGTGCCAGCAGTTCGACAGGGAGAGGCTACACCTTC
CASSSTGRGYTF
>NA|TRBJ1-2|NA|TRBV28
TGTGCCAGCAGTTTATCCGGGACGGCCTATGGCTACACCTTC
CASSLSGTAYGYTF
>NA|TRBJ1-5|NA|TRBV2
TGTGCCAGCAGGATAACCTGGACAGTCAGCAATCAGCCCCAGCATTTT
CASRITWTVSNQPQHF
>NA|TRBJ1-5|few|TRBV7-9
TGTGCCAGCAGCTTAGCGGAGATGCCTGATCAGCCCCAGCATTTT
CASSLAEMPDQPQHF
>TRBD2|TRBJ2-1|NA|TRBV5-1
TGCGCCAGCAGCTCGGGACTAGCGGGAGGGCCCTTCGACCGTGAGCAGTTCTTC
CASSSGLAGGPFDREQFF
>TRBD2|TRBJ2-7|NA|TRBV11-2
TGTGCCAGCCAGGAACTAGCGGGACTCTACGAGCAGTACTTC
CASQELAGLYEQYF
>NA|TRBJ1-3|once|TRBV5-1
TGCGCCAGCAGCGCCCGGGGGGAATCTGGAAACACCATATATTTT
CASSARGESGNTIYF
>NA|TRBJ1-4|NA|TRBV2
TGTGCCAGCAGTGCTCGGCTTGGGGAAAAACTGTTTTTT
CASSARLGEKLFF
>NA|TRBJ2-3|NA|TRBV30
TGTGCCTGGAGTGGCCAACTAATGGGGGCAGGGGATACGCAGTATTTT
CAWSGQLMGAGDTQYF
>NA|TRBJ1-2|NA|TRBV16
TGTGCCAGCAGCCAATCGAGGGGCAGTAGTGGCTACACCTTC
CASSQSRGSSGYTF
>NA|TRBJ1-2|NA|TRBV6-6
TGTGCCAGCAGGAAAACGAACACAAACTATGGCTACACCTTC
CASRKTNTNYGYTF
>NA|TRBJ1-5|once|TRBV6-4
TGTGCCAGCAGTGATCGGGCAGGGGCGGGAGATCAGCCCCAGCATTTT
CASSDRAGAGDQPQHF
>NA|TRBJ1-1|NA|TRBV7-9
TGTGCCAGCAGCTTAAGGAGGGACACTGAAGCTTTCTTT
CASSLRRDTEAFF
>NA|TRBJ2-5|NA|TRBV18
TGTGCCAGCTCACCTTCACAGGGTTATGGAGAGACCCAGTACTTC
CASSPSQGYGETQYF
>TRBD2|TRBJ2-3|NA|TRBV7-2
TGTGCCAGCAGCTTTGGACTAGCGGGAGGGTTAGATACGCAGTATTTT
CASSFGLAGGLDTQYF
>TRBD1|TRBJ2-5|NA|TRBV6-1
TGTGCCAGCATCCGGGACAGCTGGGAATATAAGACCCAGTACTTC
CASIRDSWEYKTQYF
>NA|TRBJ2-5|few|TRBV7-2
TGTGCCAGCAGCCTAACAGGGCGAAGAGAAGAGACCCAGTACTTC
CASSLTGRREETQYF
>TRBD1|TRBJ2-3|NA|TRBV28
TGTGCCAGCAGTTCCCCGACAGGGGGCAACACAGATACGCAGTATTTT
CASSSPTGGNTDTQYF
>NA|TRBJ1-5|NA|TRBV5-4
TGTGCCAGCAGCTTGCCAGGTCAGCCCCAGCATTTT
CASSLPGQPQHF
>NA|TRBJ2-1|NA|TRBV7-9
TGTGCCAGCAGCTTAGTGGGTGTGGGGGTGCAGTTCTTC
CASSLVGVGVQFF
>NA|TRBJ2-2|NA|TRBV11-3
TGTGCCAGCAGCTTACTGACCGGGGAGCTGTTTTTT
CASSLLTGELFF
>TRBD2|TRBJ2-2|NA|TRBV4-1
TGCGCCAGCAGCCAAGAGGCTGGGCGGGGGACCGGGGAGCTGTTTTTT
CASSQEAGRGTGELFF
>NA|TRBJ2-7|NA|TRBV9
TGTGCCAGCAGCGTAGACACAGGTACCTACGAGCAGTACTTC
CASSVDTGTYEQYF
>TRBD1|TRBJ1-6|NA|TRBV9
TGTGCCAGCGGACAGGGGGTTTCACCCCTCCACTTT
CASGQGVSPLHF
>TRBD1|TRBJ1-2|NA|TRBV5-4
TGTGCCAGCAGCTGGGGCCAGGGGGCGGTTGGCTACACCTTC
CASSWGQGAVGYTF
>TRBD1|TRBJ1-2|NA|TRBV7-2
TGTGCCAGCAGCCGCCCGACAGGGACAGGCTACACCTTC
CASSRPTGTGYTF
>NA|TRBJ2-1|NA|TRBV4-1
TGCGCCAGCAGCCAAGATCTTGTGGATGATGAGCAGTTCTTC
CASSQDLVDDEQFF
>NA|TRBJ2-7|NA|TRBV5-6
TGTGCCAGCAGCTTTTTGGGGGGTGGCGAGCAGTACTTC
CASSFLGGGEQYF
>TRBD2|TRBJ2-1|NA|TRBV5-1
TGCGCCAGCAGCTTGGGTTCTAGCGGGACCTACAATGAGCAGTTCTTC
CASSLGSSGTYNEQFF
>TRBD1|TRBJ1-2|NA|TRBV9
TGTGCCAGCTCCCGAACAGGGGGCTTTTATGGCTACACCTTC
CASSRTGGFYGYTF